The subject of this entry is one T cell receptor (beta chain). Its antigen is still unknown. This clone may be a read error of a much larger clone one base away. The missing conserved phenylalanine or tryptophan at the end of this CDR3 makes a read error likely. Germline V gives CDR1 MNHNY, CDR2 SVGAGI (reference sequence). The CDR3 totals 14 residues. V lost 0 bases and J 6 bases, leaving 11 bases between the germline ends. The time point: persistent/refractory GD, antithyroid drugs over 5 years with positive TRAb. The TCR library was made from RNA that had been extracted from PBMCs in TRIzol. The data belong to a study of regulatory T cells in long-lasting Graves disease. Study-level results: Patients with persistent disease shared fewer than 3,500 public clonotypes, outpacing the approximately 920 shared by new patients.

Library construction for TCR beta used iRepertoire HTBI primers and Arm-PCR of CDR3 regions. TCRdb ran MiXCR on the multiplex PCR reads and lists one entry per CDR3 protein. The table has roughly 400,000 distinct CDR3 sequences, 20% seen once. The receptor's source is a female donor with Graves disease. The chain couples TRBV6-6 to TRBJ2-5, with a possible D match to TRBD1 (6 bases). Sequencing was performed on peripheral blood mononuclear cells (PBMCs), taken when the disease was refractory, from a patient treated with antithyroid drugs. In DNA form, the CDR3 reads TGTGCCAGCAGTTACTCGATTACAGGGCAGACCCAGTACCTC. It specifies CASSYSITGQTQYL.